These 31 T cell receptor beta chains were sequenced from one sample in a study of cytomegalovirus exposure and HLA in healthy donors (dated by TCRdb to the late 2010s). Library preparation used the immunoSEQ multiplex PCR assay. The multiplex PCR relied on a mix of 60 forward primers for TCR Vbeta segments and 13 reverse primers for TCR Jbeta segments. TCRdb took over this immuneACCESS table, retaining in-frame rearrangements with V and J assigned. Such tables are incomplete; in checked studies, under half of the missing clones stem from an unresolved V gene, and the remainder is unexplained. For this sample there are fewer than 250,000 clones; about four fifths appear just once. Around 9.6% of the sample is held by the ten biggest clonotypes. The material sequenced was PBMCs. The receptors here all came from a woman between 50 and 59 years old in good health and CMV-seropositive.

The rearrangement links TRBV7-9 to TRBJ1-6; D gene uncertain. There are 12 residues in the CDR3. Germline-derived CDR1 and CDR2 are SEHNR and FQNEAQ (reference sequence). The V and J ends lost 4 bases and 6 bases respectively, with 4 bases between them. CDR3 nucleotides: TGTGCCAGCAGCTACAGTAATTCACCCCTCCACTTT. Protein: CASSYSNSPLHF.

This rearrangement joins TRBV19 to TRBJ1-1, with 9 bases matching TRBD1. The CDR3 is made up of 15 amino acids. Trimming cost V 5 bases and J 8 bases; bases outside gene matches: 12. Germline CDR1 is LNHDA and CDR2 is SQIVND (reference sequence). The CDR3 region has the DNA TGTGCCAGTAGTTCCACAGGGGGCCCCCAGAAGGAAGCTTTCTTT. Protein: CASSSTGGPQKEAFF.

This clone has more than one count but fewer than ten. This CDR3 is CASSLAAGRDEQYF. DNA of the CDR3: TGCGCCAGCAGCTTGGCCGCCGGGAGGGACGAGCAGTACTTC. The chain employs TRBV5-1 and TRBJ2-7, with 8 bases fitting TRBD2. The CDR3 runs to 14 residues. J gave up 5 bases and V 0 bases, and 4 bases lay outside the gene matches. CDR1 is SGHRS and CDR2 is YFSETQ in the germline V gene. The entire variable domain, with the rest obtained from reference TRBV5-1 and TRBJ2-7, is as follows: KAGVTQTPRYLIKTRGQQVTLSCSPISGHRSVSWYQQTPGQGLQFLFEYFSETQRNKGNFPGRFSGRQFSNSRSEMNVSTLELGDSALYLCASSLAAGRDEQYFGPGTRLTVT.

The chain is built from TRBV19 and TRBJ1-1, with D perhaps matching TRBD1 (6 bases). This CDR3 is 16 amino acids long. V was pared by 6 bases and J by 5 bases, with 22 bases between. CDR1 LNHDA and CDR2 SQIVND come from the germline V gene (reference sequence). The CDR3 protein is CASSRARQVRGTEAFF. In nucleotides, the CDR3 is TGTGCCAGTAGCCGAGCACGACAGGTAAGGGGAACTGAAGCTTTCTTT.

The chain uses TRBV27 and TRBJ2-1; D might be TRBD2 (5 bases). The CDR3 spans 16 residues. Germline V gene sequence: CDR1 MNHEY, CDR2 SMNVEV (reference sequence). Trimming left V 0 bases short and J 9 bases short, with 18 bases between. CDR3 nucleotide sequence: TGTGCCAGCAGTTTATCGGGAGCGTCGTACGGTATTGAGCAGTTCTTC. As protein: CASSLSGASYGIEQFF.

V is TRBV6-1 and J is TRBJ1-2; the match to TRBD1 covers 9 bases. CDR3 length: 15 residues. The J segment lost 8 bases and the V segment lost 0 bases, leaving 7 bases of the junction unmatched. CDR1 is MNHNS and CDR2 is SASEGT in the germline V gene. The CDR3 DNA reads TGTGCCAGCAGTGAAGCCCTACAGGGGGCTCGCGGCTACACCTTC. Translating gives CASSEALQGARGYTF.

The chain is built from TRBV7-9 and TRBJ2-3; D may be TRBD2 (5 bases). Germline CDR1 is SEHNR and CDR2 is FQNEAQ (reference sequence). This CDR3 contains 13 residues. Trimming cost V 2 bases and J 8 bases, with 11 bases left between them. CDR3 sequence: CASSLSLAGTQYF. For the CDR3, the DNA is TGTGCCAGCAGCTTATCTCTCGCGGGTACGCAGTATTTT.

V gene TRBV5-1 combines with J gene TRBJ1-4, with D possibly matching TRBD1 (5 bases). This CDR3 is 15 amino acids long. Germline V CDR1 and CDR2: SGHRS, YFSETQ. Trimming took off 7 bases at V and 4 bases at J, with 17 bases between the two ends. This CDR3 reads CASQPQTAINEKLFF. In nucleotides, the CDR3 is TGCGCCAGCCAGCCGCAGACAGCAATTAATGAAAAACTGTTTTTT.

The sample holds one count of this clone. This chain joins TRBV7-3 and TRBJ1-2, with 9 bases aligning to TRBD1. The CDR3 totals 16 residues. Germline values: CDR1 SGHTA, CDR2 FQGTGA. The trim removed 5 bases at V and 7 bases at J, leaving 14 bases unmatched. The CDR3: CASSRTTGTGSRGYTF. CDR3 nucleotides: TGTGCCAGCAGCAGAACGACCGGGACAGGGAGTCGTGGCTACACCTTC.

V gene TRBV10-3 combines with J gene TRBJ1-2, with 10 bases that match TRBD1. The trim removed 9 bases at V and 8 bases at J, leaving 3 bases unmatched. The CDR3 is 11 residues long. Germline V gene sequence: CDR1 ENHRY, CDR2 SYGVKD. CDR3: CAMGQGYGYTF. The CDR3 bases are TGTGCCATGGGACAGGGGTACGGCTACACCTTC.

This clone was detected only once. Other DNA sequences in the sample encode the same CDR3. The gene calls are TRBV30 and TRBJ2-7; 9 bases map to TRBD1. Germline V gene sequence: CDR1 GTSNPN, CDR2 SVGIG (reference sequence). The ends lost 3 bases at V and 1 base at J; junction bases unmatched: 4. The CDR3 spans 14 residues. The CDR3 is CAWSPGTGSYEQYF. The CDR3 coding sequence is TGTGCCTGGAGCCCCGGGACAGGGTCCTACGAGCAGTACTTC.

The rearrangement uses TRBV5-1 and TRBJ1-4, with a weak D call TRBD1 (5 bases). CDR1 and CDR2 (germline): SGHRS, YFSETQ. CDR3 length: 16 amino acids. V gave up 0 bases and J gave up 4 bases, with 13 bases separating them. The CDR3, as DNA: TGCGCCAGCAGCTTGGGGGGCAGGGTAAATAATGAAAAACTGTTTTTT. Translation gives CASSLGGRVNNEKLFF.

This clone was seen only once. The gene calls are TRBV7-9 and TRBJ2-7; the match to TRBD1 covers 9 bases. Germline V gene sequence: CDR1 SEHNR, CDR2 FQNEAQ (reference sequence). The CDR3 has 15 amino acids. V was pared by 5 bases and J by 4 bases, with 9 bases of the junction left unmatched. Written as DNA, the CDR3 is TGTGCCAGCAGCCGAGGTGGGGACAGGGCTTACGAGCAGTACTTC. Residues: CASSRGGDRAYEQYF. Supplemented by reference TRBV7-9 and TRBJ2-7, the full variable domain reads DTGVSQNPRHKITKRGQNVTFRCDPISEHNRLYWYRQTLGQGPEFLTYFQNEAQLEKSRLLSDRFSAERPKGSFSTLEIQRTEQGDSAMYLCASSRGGDRAYEQYFGPGTRLTVT.

CDR3 coding DNA: TGTGCCAGCAGTTTCCGACAGGGGGTAACGAACTATGGCTACACCTTC. Translating it yields CASSFRQGVTNYGYTF. The chain carries TRBV27 and TRBJ1-2; 9 positions agree with TRBD1. CDR3 length: 16 amino acids. Germline V CDR1 and CDR2: MNHEY, SMNVEV (reference sequence). V was pared by 3 bases and J by 2 bases, with 7 bases of the junction left unmatched.

The V call is TRBV2, the J call TRBJ1-2, with 8 bases that match TRBD1. CDR1 is SNHLY, CDR2 FYNNEI, per germline. Trimming took 0 bases from V and 6 from J; bases not matched to a gene: 3. The CDR3 sequence is 14 residues long. CDR3 in amino acids: CASSEATGAHGYTF. CDR3 coding DNA: TGTGCCAGCAGTGAAGCGACAGGGGCCCATGGCTACACCTTC.

The genes are TRBV4-2 and TRBJ2-1, with D tentatively TRBD2 (6 bases). Between the trimmed V and J ends, which lost 2 bases and 9 bases, there was a span of 23 bases. The CDR3 runs 17 residues. Germline V gene lookup returns CDR1 LGHNA and CDR2 YNFKEQ. CDR3 DNA: TGTGCCAGCAGCCAATCTAGCGCGGGGAGCACGACTAGTGAGCAGTTCTTC. Translating it yields CASSQSSAGSTTSEQFF.

The chain recombines TRBV9 with TRBJ2-3, with 7 bases that match TRBD2. The CDR3 consists of 15 residues. V was clipped by 1 base and J by 0 bases; unmatched bases: 2. Germline CDR1 reads SGDLS; CDR2 reads YYNGEE. The CDR3 protein is CASSVREGSTDTQYF. CDR3 DNA sequence: TGTGCCAGCAGCGTAAGGGAGGGTAGCACAGATACGCAGTATTTT.

This clone appeared a single time. J is TRBJ1-4 and V is TRBV18, with TRBD1 matching 7 bases. The CDR3 has 16 residues. V trimming: 3 bases; J trimming: 5 bases; junction bases outside the gene matches: 9. Germline V gene data show CDR1 as KGHSH and CDR2 as LQKENI. CDR3 sequence: CASSPQSPGQNEKLFF. The CDR3 nucleotides are TGTGCCAGCTCACCCCAATCCCCGGGACAGAATGAAAAACTGTTTTTT.

This sequence joins TRBV7-2 and TRBJ1-5, with a weak D call TRBD1 (6 bases). Per germline, CDR1 SGHTA and CDR2 FQGNSA. CDR3 size: 19 residues. With 8 bases removed from V and 0 bases from J, the gap between germline ends came to 26 bases. The DNA for the CDR3 is TGTGCCAGCCCCTTTATGTGGGGGCGGGCAGGAGATAGCAATCAGCCCCAGCATTTT. This codes for CASPFMWGRAGDSNQPQHF.

V usage is TRBV6-6 and J usage is TRBJ1-2; possible D gene TRBD1, 6 bases. In germline, CDR1 is MNHNY, CDR2 SVGAGI (reference sequence). This CDR3 spans 15 amino acids. V gave up 0 bases and J gave up 4 bases, with 12 bases separating them. This chain's CDR3 is CASSYSGGRGYGYTF. CDR3 DNA sequence: TGTGCCAGCAGTTACTCCGGGGGGCGCGGCTATGGCTACACCTTC.

The chain joins TRBV5-1 to TRBJ2-4, with D tentatively TRBD1 (5 bases). In germline, CDR1 is SGHRS, CDR2 YFSETQ. Trimming shortened V by 4 bases and J by 5 bases, and 13 bases separated the two germline ends. The CDR3 has 14 residues. CDR3 sequence: CASSKDTGQNIQYF. Written as DNA, the CDR3 is TGCGCCAGCAGCAAGGACACGGGCCAAAACATTCAGTACTTC. The full variable domain, completed using reference TRBV5-1 and TRBJ2-4, is KAGVTQTPRYLIKTRGQQVTLSCSPISGHRSVSWYQQTPGQGLQFLFEYFSETQRNKGNFPGRFSGRQFSNSRSEMNVSTLELGDSALYLCASSKDTGQNIQYFGAGTRLSVL.

The chain has TRBV6-5 and TRBJ1-2, with D perhaps TRBD1 (6 bases). From germline, CDR1 is MNHEY and CDR2 SVGAGI. The CDR3 totals 15 residues. V lost 6 bases and J 8 bases, leaving 22 bases between the germline ends. The CDR3 DNA sequence: TGTGCCAGCAGACAACAATCTACAGGGATGAGGGGCTACACCTTC. Translation gives CASRQQSTGMRGYTF.

The chain employs TRBV7-3 and TRBJ2-2; perhaps TRBD2 as D (7 bases). This CDR3 spans 18 amino acids. Trimming left V 1 base short and J 6 bases short, with 21 bases between. In germline, CDR1 is SGHTA, CDR2 FQGTGA. The CDR3, as DNA: TGTGCCAGCAGCTTAAAATCCCAGGGAGGGGGTTTCGCCGGGGAGCTGTTTTTT. This translates into CASSLKSQGGGFAGELFF. Supplemented by reference TRBV7-3 and TRBJ2-2, the full variable domain reads GAGVSQTPSNKVTEKGKYVELRCDPISGHTALYWYRQSLGQGPEFLIYFQGTGAADDSGLPNDRFFAVRPEGSVSTLKIQRTERGDSAVYLCASSLKSQGGGFAGELFFGEGSRLTVL.

The CDR3 spells CAWSPGQMNTEAFF. CDR3 sequence (DNA): TGTGCCTGGTCCCCGGGACAGATGAACACTGAAGCTTTCTTT. The V gene is TRBV30, the J gene TRBJ1-1; 7 positions agree with TRBD1. CDR1 and CDR2 (germline): GTSNPN, SVGIG (reference sequence). The trim removed 5 bases at V and 0 bases at J, leaving 6 bases unmatched. CDR3 length: 14 amino acids.

This clone has a handful of counts. Additional DNA sequences in this sample encode the identical CDR3. The rearrangement links TRBV4-3 to TRBJ2-7; the D gene is possibly TRBD1 (6 bases). Trimming stripped 3 bases from V and 3 bases from J, with 9 bases between. The CDR3 has 13 residues. Germline CDR1 reads LGHNA; CDR2 reads YSLEER. The CDR3 sequence is CASSQDRDYEQYF. CDR3 DNA: TGCGCCAGCAGCCAGGACAGAGACTACGAGCAGTACTTC.

The CDR3: CASSQGRVRNQPQHF. The CDR3 nucleotides read TGTGCCAGCAGCCAAGGCAGGGTCCGCAATCAGCCCCAGCATTTT. The chain carries TRBV14 and TRBJ1-5, with D possibly TRBD1 on 5 matching bases. Per the germline V gene, CDR1 is SGHDN and CDR2 is FVKESK. V was shortened by 1 base and J by 2 bases, with 9 bases between the two germline ends. The length of the CDR3 is 15 residues. Complete variable domain (other parts from reference TRBV14 and TRBJ1-5): EAGVTQFPSHSVIEKGQTVTLRCDPISGHDNLYWYRRVMGKEIKFLLHFVKESKQDESGMPNNRFLAERTGGTYSTLKVQPAELEDSGVYFCASSQGRVRNQPQHFGDGTRLSIL.

This clone was seen once. The chain has TRBV28 and TRBJ1-1; D is perhaps TRBD1 (6 bases). V lost 10 bases and J lost 1, with 10 bases in between. Germline lookup yields CDR1 MDHEN and CDR2 SYDVKM. The CDR3 spans 12 residues. In DNA form, the CDR3 reads TGTGCCACCTGGACAGAGAACACTGAAGCTTTCTTT. Residues: CATWTENTEAFF.

This clone turned up a few times. The chain combines TRBV6-1 with TRBJ1-5; 9 bases line up with TRBD1. Germline values: CDR1 MNHNS, CDR2 SASEGT. The length of the CDR3 is 14 residues. The V gene end was trimmed by 5 bases and the J gene end by 5 bases; junction bases not matched to a gene: 4. The chain's CDR3 is CASSRTGAHQPQHF. The CDR3 nucleotides are TGTGCCAGCAGTCGGACAGGGGCACATCAGCCCCAGCATTTT.

The chain is built from TRBV30 and TRBJ1-1; possibly TRBD1 for D (6 bases). Per germline, CDR1 GTSNPN and CDR2 SVGIG (reference sequence). V was pared by 4 bases and J by 5 bases, with 20 bases between. This CDR3 is 15 amino acids long. The CDR3: CAWTSKGGGRTEAFF. DNA of the CDR3: TGTGCCTGGACCTCTAAAGGGGGGGGAAGGACTGAAGCTTTCTTT.

The chain employs TRBV7-2 and TRBJ1-3; D might be TRBD1 (6 bases). Germline CDR1 reads SGHTA; CDR2 reads FQGNSA. Trimming stripped 4 bases from V and 1 base from J, with 17 bases between. The CDR3 runs 17 residues. The CDR3 region has the DNA TGTGCCAGCAGCTCGAACCACAGGGATGGATCTGGAAACACCATATATTTT. This codes for CASSSNHRDGSGNTIYF.

The J gene is TRBJ2-7, the V gene TRBV7-8; 10 bases are a match to TRBD2. V lost 1 base to trimming and J lost 0 bases; unmatched junction nucleotides: 9. Germline CDR1 reads SGHVS; CDR2 reads FQNEAQ. The CDR3 loop spans 18 amino acids. CDR3 nucleotides: TGTGCCAGCAGCTTAGGGCTAGCGGGGGCCGTAAGCTCCTACGAGCAGTACTTC. Translating it yields CASSLGLAGAVSSYEQYF.